The 26 T cell receptor beta chains in this list originate from one sample, sequenced in a study of high-grade serous ovarian cancer treatment subgroups (dated by TCRdb to about 2021). Library preparation used the immunoSEQ multiplex PCR assay. The table comes from immuneACCESS by way of TCRdb, which keeps in-frame sequences with V and J called. Part of the clones is missing from these tables; in studies checked, under half for an unresolved V gene and the rest for unknown reasons. Within this sample are a few thousand clones, with around 77% of them counted one time only. 9.1% of the sample comes from the top ten. Collection of tumor samples took place before definitive surgery or chemotherapy. Sequencing was performed on tumor tissue. These receptors all come from a human donor with high-grade serous ovarian cancer.

This clone showed up just a few times. V and J are TRBV7-3 and TRBJ1-2, with 8 bases identical to TRBD1. The ends lost 4 bases at V and 8 bases at J; junction bases unmatched: 6. CDR1 is SGHTA, CDR2 FQGTGA, per germline. There are 13 residues in the CDR3. The CDR3 loop is CASSSQGAEGYTF. CDR3 sequence (DNA): TGTGCCAGCAGCTCCCAGGGGGCTGAGGGCTACACCTTC.

The rearrangement uses TRBV7-2 and TRBJ2-3; 11 bases agree with TRBD2. The CDR3 loop spans 15 amino acids. With 5 bases clipped from V and 4 bases from J, the junction kept 5 bases outside the gene matches. Germline CDR1 and CDR2: SGHTA and FQGNSA. CDR3 DNA sequence: TGTGCCAGCAGCCGACTAGCGGGGTCCCCAGATACGCAGTATTTT. Translating it yields CASSRLAGSPDTQYF.

The rearrangement joins TRBV27 to TRBJ2-5; the D is unclear. Trimming pared 3 bases from V and 5 bases from J, leaving 13 bases between. The CDR3 spans 14 residues. Per germline, CDR1 MNHEY and CDR2 SMNVEV (reference sequence). For the CDR3, the DNA is TGTGCCAGCAGTTTTTCGTGGGTGGGGGAGACCCAGTACTTC. Encoded protein: CASSFSWVGETQYF.

The chain employs TRBV25-1 and TRBJ2-3; TRBD2 agrees at 9 bases. The CDR3 is 18 residues long. Germline-derived CDR1 and CDR2 are MGHDK and SYGVNS. The junction had 13 bases not matched to a gene; V was cut back by 0 bases and J by 6 bases. CDR3: CASSEYMVLAGRGDTQYF. The DNA of the CDR3 is TGTGCCAGCAGTGAATATATGGTCCTAGCGGGAAGGGGGGATACGCAGTATTTT.

The chain links TRBV6-5 to TRBJ2-7; 10 bases fit TRBD1. The CDR3 contains 15 residues. J gave up 1 base and V 2 bases, and 2 bases lay outside the gene matches. The germline CDR1 and CDR2 sequences are MNHEY and SVGAGI. CDR3 sequence (DNA): TGTGCCAGCAGTTACCCGGGACAGGGGTCCTACGAGCAGTACTTC. It is translated as CASSYPGQGSYEQYF.

The genes are TRBV19 and TRBJ1-2; the D gene is possibly TRBD1 (5 bases). Germline CDR1 and CDR2: LNHDA and SQIVND (reference sequence). The CDR3 sequence is 14 residues long. V shed 8 bases and J shed 0 bases, with 13 bases lying between them. CDR3 nucleotide sequence: TGTGCCAGTTCCGAGGGGCAGTCTAACTATGGCTACACCTTC. Translating it yields CASSEGQSNYGYTF.

The gene calls are TRBV5-6 and TRBJ2-3, with TRBD1 matching 10 bases. This CDR3 is built from 13 residues. Germline V CDR1 and CDR2: SGHDT, YYEEEE. Germline trimming cut 7 bases from V and 3 bases from J; bases unmatched to any gene: 2. The CDR3: CASGQGDTDTQYF. CDR3 DNA sequence: TGTGCCAGCGGACAGGGGGATACAGATACGCAGTATTTT.

The V gene is TRBV6-6, the J gene TRBJ2-7, with 8 bases that match TRBD1. V gave up 5 bases and J gave up 6 bases; unmatched junction bases: 12. The germline CDR1 and CDR2 sequences are MNHNY and SVGAGI (reference sequence). The CDR3 is 15 amino acids. The CDR3 DNA sequence: TGTGCCAGCAGTCCCCCGGGACAGGTTCCTCCCGAGCAGTACTTC. It yields the protein CASSPPGQVPPEQYF.

This chain links TRBV11-2 with TRBJ1-3, with 8 bases matching TRBD1. Looked up from germline, CDR1 is SGHAT and CDR2 is FQNNGV. CDR3 length: 19 amino acids. The trim removed 1 base at V and 0 bases at J, leaving 11 bases unmatched. CDR3 loop: CASSLGHWDRPTSGNTIYF. The CDR3 DNA reads as TGTGCCAGCAGCTTAGGTCATTGGGACAGGCCAACCTCTGGAAACACCATATATTTT.

This chain links TRBV6-5 with TRBJ2-2; unclear D gene. The V gene's germline CDR1 is MNHEY and CDR2 SVGAGI. Deletions cut 8 bases from V and 3 bases from J, with 7 bases between. The CDR3 is made up of 12 amino acids. The DNA for the CDR3 is TGTGCCAGCCCAAGATACACCGGGGAGCTGTTTTTT. Protein product: CASPRYTGELFF.

In its sample, this clone was seen once. The V and J genes are TRBV7-2 and TRBJ1-2; the D is unclear. The CDR3 spans 14 residues. Trimming took off 8 bases at V and 0 bases at J, with 13 bases between the two ends. Per germline, CDR1 SGHTA and CDR2 FQGNSA. CDR3 nucleotide sequence: TGTGCCAGCTCCCCGGGGATAGCTAACTATGGCTACACCTTC. As protein: CASSPGIANYGYTF. Full variable domain (missing parts from reference TRBV7-2 and TRBJ1-2): GAGVSQSPSNKVTEKGKDVELRCDPISGHTALYWYRQSLGQGLEFLIYFQGNSAPDKSGLPSDRFSAERTGGSVSTLTIQRTQQEDSAVYLCASSPGIANYGYTFGSGTRLTVV.

The chain uses TRBV4-1 and TRBJ2-4; 10 nucleotides match TRBD2. The germline V gene has CDR1 MGHRA and CDR2 YSYEKL. The CDR3 totals 18 residues. J was trimmed by 9 bases and V by 1 base; bases with no gene match: 15. The CDR3 sequence: CASSQATSGRAMDVIQYF. The CDR3, as DNA: TGCGCCAGCAGCCAAGCAACAAGCGGGAGGGCCATGGATGTCATTCAGTACTTC.

CDR3 sequence (DNA): TGTGCCAGCAGTGGTGGCTATGGCTACACCTTC. Residues: CASSGGYGYTF. The rearrangement joins TRBV2 to TRBJ1-2; D remains ambiguous. Trimming shortened V by 4 bases and J by 4 bases, and 4 bases separated the two germline ends. This CDR3 contains 11 residues. In germline, CDR1 is SNHLY, CDR2 FYNNEI.

The J gene is TRBJ2-3, the V gene TRBV19; tentative D call: TRBD2 (5 bases). Germline V gene lookup returns CDR1 LNHDA and CDR2 SQIVND (reference sequence). The CDR3 sequence is 12 residues long. The V gene lost 6 bases and the J gene lost 6 bases, with 10 bases spanning the gap. CDR3 coding DNA: TGTGCCAGTAGGCAATCGGGGGATACGCAGTATTTT. This translates into CASRQSGDTQYF.

This chain connects TRBV2 to TRBJ2-4; TRBD2 matches at 10 bases. Germline-derived CDR1 and CDR2 are SNHLY and FYNNEI. Trimming at V came to 4 bases and at J to 0 bases, leaving 6 bases not matched to a gene. There are 17 residues in the CDR3. CDR3 residues: CASSASSGSLAKNIQYF. The CDR3, as DNA: TGTGCCAGCAGTGCGTCTAGCGGGAGCCTAGCCAAAAACATTCAGTACTTC.

The rearrangement links TRBV18 to TRBJ1-2, with 9 bases aligning to TRBD1. The CDR3 totals 14 residues. Germline V gene data show CDR1 as KGHSH and CDR2 as LQKENI. The J segment lost 6 bases and the V segment lost 4 bases, leaving 6 bases of the junction unmatched. In DNA form, the CDR3 reads TGTGCCAGCTCACAACAGGGGGCGGAGGATGGCTACACCTTC. Translating gives CASSQQGAEDGYTF.

The J gene is TRBJ2-7, the V gene TRBV5-6; D ambiguous. The CDR3 has 12 residues. V was shortened by 2 bases and J by 4 bases, with 7 bases between the two germline ends. Germline loops: CDR1 SGHDT, CDR2 YYEEEE. CDR3 protein: CASSFITYEQYF. The CDR3 DNA follows: TGTGCCAGCAGCTTCATCACATACGAGCAGTACTTC. Full variable domain (rest looked up from reference TRBV5-6 and TRBJ2-7): DAGVTQSPTHLIKTRGQQVTLRCSPKSGHDTVSWYQQALGQGPQFIFQYYEEEERQRGNFPDRFSGHQFPNYSSELNVNALLLGDSALYLCASSFITYEQYFGPGTRLTVT.

The chain uses TRBV14 and TRBJ1-2; D remains ambiguous. V dropped 1 base and J dropped 4 bases, with 7 bases sitting between them. Per germline, CDR1 SGHDN and CDR2 FVKESK. The CDR3 runs 13 residues. The CDR3 reads CASSQGRSYGYTF. The CDR3 DNA follows: TGTGCCAGCAGCCAAGGCCGCAGCTATGGCTACACCTTC.

CDR3 loop: CASSSPEGARGNYGYTF. DNA for the CDR3: TGTGCCAGCAGCTCCCCCGAGGGGGCGAGGGGCAACTATGGCTACACCTTC. V gene TRBV5-4 combines with J gene TRBJ1-2; 7 nucleotides agree with TRBD1. CDR3 length: 17 residues. V lost 3 bases, J lost 2 bases, and 13 bases stayed unmatched. The V gene's germline CDR1 is SGHNT and CDR2 YYREEE (reference sequence).

The J gene is TRBJ2-3, the V gene TRBV6-6; D might be TRBD1 (6 bases). This CDR3 has 13 residues. The germline CDR1 and CDR2 sequences are MNHNY and SVGAGI (reference sequence). V was trimmed by 5 bases and J by 6 bases, leaving 12 bases between them. This CDR3 is CASSTLGADTQYF. CDR3 DNA: TGTGCCAGCAGTACCCTGGGGGCTGATACGCAGTATTTT.

This clone was seen a few times. V is TRBV30 and J is TRBJ2-7; 11 nucleotides match TRBD1. From germline, CDR1 is GTSNPN and CDR2 SVGIG (reference sequence). The CDR3 spans 18 residues. V shed 3 bases and J 4 bases; nucleotides not matched to a gene: 17. CDR3 in amino acids: CAWRARGQGTGGSYEQYF. CDR3 DNA sequence: TGTGCCTGGAGAGCCCGGGGACAGGGGACAGGGGGTTCTTACGAGCAGTACTTC.

The V gene is TRBV5-1, the J gene TRBJ2-2; D perhaps matches TRBD2 (5 bases). Looked up from germline, CDR1 is SGHRS and CDR2 is YFSETQ. Deletions cut 0 bases from V and 6 bases from J, with 9 bases between. This CDR3 is built from 14 residues. CDR3 sequence: CASSLADGAGELFF. CDR3 nucleotide sequence: TGCGCCAGCAGCTTGGCCGACGGGGCCGGGGAGCTGTTTTTT.

V usage is TRBV7-2 and J usage is TRBJ1-1; possible D gene TRBD1, 5 bases. The V end lost 1 base, the J end lost 2 bases, and 11 bases lay between the germline ends. The CDR3 is made up of 15 amino acids. Per germline, CDR1 SGHTA and CDR2 FQGNSA. The CDR3 reads CASSLVGGANTEAFF. CDR3 nucleotide sequence: TGTGCCAGCAGCTTAGTGGGGGGTGCAAACACTGAAGCTTTCTTT.

This clone was observed a single time. V gene TRBV5-1 combines with J gene TRBJ2-2; weak D call: TRBD2 (6 bases). CDR3 length: 15 residues. V was cut by 5 bases and J by 5 bases, with 16 bases left in between. Germline V gene data show CDR1 as SGHRS and CDR2 as YFSETQ. The CDR3 DNA follows: TGCGCCAGCAGAGACATAACAGGAGGGACCGGGGAGCTGTTTTTT. Translation: CASRDITGGTGELFF.

The chain combines TRBV15 with TRBJ2-7; D perhaps matches TRBD1 (5 bases). The V end lost 3 bases, the J end lost 0 bases, and 24 bases lay between the germline ends. Germline-derived CDR1 and CDR2 are LNHNV and YYDKDF (reference sequence). This CDR3 comprises 19 residues. CDR3 loop: CATSSAVTVGPSFSYEQYF. CDR3 nucleotides: TGTGCCACCAGCAGCGCAGTGACAGTGGGCCCTTCCTTCTCCTACGAGCAGTACTTC.

CDR3 region: CASSATGDEQFF. The CDR3 DNA reads as TGTGCCAGCAGTGCGACAGGCGATGAGCAGTTCTTC. The chain is built from TRBV6-5 and TRBJ2-1, with D possibly TRBD1 on 6 matching bases. The CDR3 is 12 residues long. Germline lookup yields CDR1 MNHEY and CDR2 SVGAGI. V lost 5 bases and J lost 8, with 10 bases in between.